This entry lists 15 T cell receptor beta chains sequenced from one sample in a study of Graves' ophthalmopathy and Graves' hyperthyroidism. RNA transcripts were the source from which TCR beta CDR3 regions were amplified. Investigators did first-round RT-PCR with HTBI primers, then second-round multiplex PCR. TCRdb independently ran MiXCR on the multiplex PCR reads; one entry per CDR3 protein. The table lists approximately 1.2 million distinct CDR3 sequences, roughly 35% of them singletons, with roughly 10% in the top ten. Sequencing was carried out using peripheral blood or thyroid tissue (not recorded which). The receptors derive from an adult man with Graves' hyperthyroidism.

This clonotype was found a few times. V gene TRBV12-3 or TRBV12-4 combines with J gene TRBJ2-5, with D possibly matching TRBD1 (6 bases). This CDR3 has 14 residues. V was trimmed by 3 bases and J by 6 bases, leaving 14 bases between them. Written as DNA, the CDR3 is TGTGCCAGCAGTTTGTCCAGGGGCACCAAGACCCAGTACTTC. It is translated as CASSLSRGTKTQYF.

This clonotype was seen repeatedly, ten times or more. The chain carries TRBV5-1 and TRBJ1-3, with a tentative D call TRBD1 (6 bases). The V end was cut by 0 bases, the J end by 0 bases, with 10 bases between. The CDR3 length is 16 residues. CDR1 is SGHRS and CDR2 is YFSETQ in the germline V gene. This CDR3 is CASSLGGPASGNTIYF. The CDR3 DNA reads as TGCGCCAGCAGCTTGGGGGGGCCAGCCTCTGGAAACACCATATATTTT.

The rearrangement joins TRBV19 to TRBJ1-5; a possible D gene is TRBD1 (5 bases). Trimming removed 10 bases from V and 2 bases from J, with 18 bases in between. The CDR3 has 15 residues. Germline V gene sequence: CDR1 LNHDA, CDR2 SQIVND (reference sequence). The CDR3 DNA sequence: TGTGCCATGGGACCTCCGGGGGGTGGCAATCAGCCCCAGCATTTT. This gives the protein CAMGPPGGGNQPQHF.

Comments on this clonotype: The junction departs from the called germline gene at one end, perhaps through a read error. This chain uses TRBV10-3 with TRBJ1-2; D is unresolved. Germline V gene lookup returns CDR1 ENHRY and CDR2 SYGVKD. The CDR3 loop spans 14 amino acids. Here the CDR3 DNA reads TGTGCCAGCAGTAATCAGGTTCGGGGCTATGGCTACACCTTC. It is translated as CASSNQVRGYGYTF.

With respect to this clonotype: This may arise from a read error, as a much more abundant clone is one base away. V is TRBV7-9 and J is TRBJ2-7; D not certain. Between the trimmed V and J ends, which lost 4 bases and 6 bases, there was a span of 10 bases. CDR3 length equals 12 residues. Germline lookup yields CDR1 SEHNR and CDR2 FQNEAQ (reference sequence). CDR3 bases: TGTGCCAGCAGCTCCGGAAGCTTCGAGCAGTACTTC. This translates into CASSSGSFEQYF.

This rearrangement joins TRBV9 to TRBJ1-5; TRBD1 is a possible D gene (5 bases). CDR3 size: 14 residues. Germline V gene lookup returns CDR1 SGDLS and CDR2 YYNGEE. The V end lost 4 bases, the J end lost 6 bases, and 14 bases lay between the germline ends. CDR3 nucleotide sequence: TGTGCCAGCAGCCGGGGGGGTTCGGCTCAGCCCCAGCATTTT. This codes for CASSRGGSAQPQHF.

The J gene is TRBJ2-5, the V gene TRBV7-2; the D gene is possibly TRBD1 (7 bases). There are 15 residues in the CDR3. The germline V gene encodes CDR1 SGHTA and CDR2 FQGNSA. Trimming removed 10 bases at V and 2 bases at J, with 20 bases between. CDR3 nucleotide sequence: TGTGCCACCCAGCACGCCGGGGGACAGCAAGAGACCCAGTACTTC. Translated: CATQHAGGQQETQYF. The whole variable domain, filled in from reference TRBV7-2 and TRBJ2-5, reads GAGVSQSPSNKVTEKGKDVELRCDPISGHTALYWYRQSLGQGLEFLIYFQGNSAPDKSGLPSDRFSAERTGGSVSTLTIQRTQQEDSAVYLCATQHAGGQQETQYFGPGTRLLVL.

This clonotype has at least ten counts. The V call is TRBV24-1, the J call TRBJ1-4; D is unclear. V lost 3 bases and J lost 11, with 12 bases in between. The CDR3 consists of 13 residues. Germline V gives CDR1 KGHDR, CDR2 SFDVKD. Written as DNA, the CDR3 is TGTGCCACCAGTGATCAAACCACTAGGAAACTGTTTTTT. Encoded protein: CATSDQTTRKLFF.

Note on this clonotype: This may be a read error: a much more frequent sequence differs by one nucleotide. The chain recombines TRBV20-1 with TRBJ2-5; D might be TRBD2 (5 bases). Germline assignment: CDR1 DFQATT and CDR2 SNEGSKA (reference sequence). The CDR3 is 13 amino acids. The CDR3 protein is CSATVLVQETQCF. In nucleotides, the CDR3 is TGCAGTGCTACTGTACTAGTCCAAGAGACCCAGTGCTTC.

The rearrangement joins TRBV11-2 to TRBJ1-6; D is uncertain. With 7 bases removed from V and 12 bases from J, the gap between germline ends came to 10 bases. The CDR3 has 11 residues. Per the germline V gene, CDR1 is SGHAT and CDR2 is FQNNGV. CDR3 region: CASMEFLPLHF. The CDR3 DNA is TGTGCCAGCATGGAATTTTTACCCCTCCACTTT. Full variable domain (missing parts from reference TRBV11-2 and TRBJ1-6): EAGVAQSPRYKIIEKRQSVAFWCNPISGHATLYWYQQILGQGPKLLIQFQNNGVVDDSQLPKDRFSAERLKGVDSTLKIQPAKLEDSAVYLCASMEFLPLHFGNGTRLTVT.

The gene calls are TRBV6-2 or TRBV6-3 and TRBJ2-7; TRBD1 aligns across 7 bases. The V gene's germline CDR1 is MNHEY and CDR2 SVGEGT. The CDR3 spans 15 residues. V lost 5 bases and J lost 4; bases outside the gene matches: 11. CDR3 sequence: CASSRQTGLRYEQYF. The CDR3 DNA is TGTGCCAGCAGTCGCCAGACAGGGTTACGGTACGAGCAGTACTTC.

This clonotype was detected many times. The chain joins TRBV5-1 to TRBJ1-1, with TRBD1 matching over 7 bases. Trimming at V came to 4 bases and at J to 2 bases, leaving 5 bases not matched to a gene. CDR3 length: 14 residues. Looked up from germline, CDR1 is SGHRS and CDR2 is YFSETQ. The CDR3 protein is CASSLNRGNTEAFF. The CDR3 coding sequence is TGCGCCAGCAGCCTTAACAGGGGCAACACTGAAGCTTTCTTT.

The chain uses TRBV19 and TRBJ1-6; 7 nucleotides match TRBD1. Looked up from germline, CDR1 is LNHDA and CDR2 is SQIVND (reference sequence). The trim removed 5 bases at V and 9 bases at J, leaving 10 bases unmatched. The CDR3 has 15 amino acids. The CDR3 spells CASSASTGAGSPLHF. The CDR3 coding sequence is TGTGCCAGTAGTGCCAGCACAGGGGCGGGTTCACCCCTCCACTTT.

Worth noting for this clonotype: This may stem from a read error, because a much larger clone lies one nucleotide away. The chain has TRBV7-2 and TRBJ2-7, with a possible D match to TRBD1 (5 bases). This CDR3 is 15 amino acids long. CDR1 is SGHTA and CDR2 is FQGNSA in the germline V gene. DNA for the CDR3: TGTGTCAGCAGCTACCGCGACAGTGCGACCTACGAGCAGTACTTC. This codes for CVSSYRDSATYEQYF.

There are a few counts of this clonotype. The genes are TRBV6-5 and TRBJ1-5; D gene ambiguous. The CDR3 covers 13 residues. The ends were cut back, 5 bases at V and 6 bases at J, with 11 bases in the middle. Germline V lookup: CDR1 MNHEY, CDR2 SVGAGI. CDR3 nucleotides: TGTGCCAGCAGTCCATCGAGGGTTCAGCCCCAGCATTTT. This gives the protein CASSPSRVQPQHF.